The rows below give T cell receptor beta chains drawn from one sample of a study of T cell clonotyping in hematopoietic cell transplantation. The repertoire was sequenced with immunoSEQ multiplex PCR; TCRdb's copy has only in-frame clones and lacks some. Of about 21,000 clones in the sample, 90% were seen once. Sequenced material: peripheral blood mononuclear cells, taken before stem cell transplant. The receptors originated from a young man with biphenotypic leukemia. Some clones in this sample may be carry-over from other donors' samples. CDR3s include the opening cysteine and the closing phenylalanine or tryptophan.

CDR3 | V | length | J
CASSFGGRAHDEQFF | TRBV5-4 | 15 | TRBJ2-1
CASSSGQGAGYTF | TRBV5-8 | 13 | TRBJ1-2
CASSSILGTSYGYTF | TRBV11-2 | 15 | TRBJ1-2
CASSLASTDTQYF | TRBV7-8 | 13 | TRBJ2-3
CASSLAGATNEKLFF | TRBV6-5 | 15 | TRBJ1-4
CASSLSSGTPEQYF | TRBV5-1 | 14 | TRBJ2-7
CASSIGRRGGYTF | TRBV19 | 13 | TRBJ1-2
CASSESLTPYEQYF | TRBV25-1 | 14 | TRBJ2-7
CASSVGTNNQPQHF | TRBV5-4 | 14 | TRBJ1-5
CASSFRDRAYEQYF | TRBV5-6 | 14 | TRBJ2-7
CASTPSPEDTGELFF | TRBV6-5 | 15 | TRBJ2-2
CASSPGTGIYEQYF | TRBV6-5 | 14 | TRBJ2-7
CASSLVRGRNPTEAFF | TRBV5-1 | 16 | TRBJ1-1
CASSLTEGNTIYF | TRBV7-8 | 13 | TRBJ1-3
CASSLQGQVGGYNEQFF | TRBV5-1 | 17 | TRBJ2-1
CASSQEFTSPTDTQYF | TRBV4-2 | 16 | TRBJ2-3
CASRLRQGTSSEGYTF | TRBV5-1 | 16 | TRBJ1-2
CASSEYQGGTGELFF | TRBV2 | 15 | TRBJ2-2
CASSLVGGLGEAFF | TRBV11-2 | 14 | TRBJ1-1
CASSHQGYEQYF | TRBV5-1 | 12 | TRBJ2-7